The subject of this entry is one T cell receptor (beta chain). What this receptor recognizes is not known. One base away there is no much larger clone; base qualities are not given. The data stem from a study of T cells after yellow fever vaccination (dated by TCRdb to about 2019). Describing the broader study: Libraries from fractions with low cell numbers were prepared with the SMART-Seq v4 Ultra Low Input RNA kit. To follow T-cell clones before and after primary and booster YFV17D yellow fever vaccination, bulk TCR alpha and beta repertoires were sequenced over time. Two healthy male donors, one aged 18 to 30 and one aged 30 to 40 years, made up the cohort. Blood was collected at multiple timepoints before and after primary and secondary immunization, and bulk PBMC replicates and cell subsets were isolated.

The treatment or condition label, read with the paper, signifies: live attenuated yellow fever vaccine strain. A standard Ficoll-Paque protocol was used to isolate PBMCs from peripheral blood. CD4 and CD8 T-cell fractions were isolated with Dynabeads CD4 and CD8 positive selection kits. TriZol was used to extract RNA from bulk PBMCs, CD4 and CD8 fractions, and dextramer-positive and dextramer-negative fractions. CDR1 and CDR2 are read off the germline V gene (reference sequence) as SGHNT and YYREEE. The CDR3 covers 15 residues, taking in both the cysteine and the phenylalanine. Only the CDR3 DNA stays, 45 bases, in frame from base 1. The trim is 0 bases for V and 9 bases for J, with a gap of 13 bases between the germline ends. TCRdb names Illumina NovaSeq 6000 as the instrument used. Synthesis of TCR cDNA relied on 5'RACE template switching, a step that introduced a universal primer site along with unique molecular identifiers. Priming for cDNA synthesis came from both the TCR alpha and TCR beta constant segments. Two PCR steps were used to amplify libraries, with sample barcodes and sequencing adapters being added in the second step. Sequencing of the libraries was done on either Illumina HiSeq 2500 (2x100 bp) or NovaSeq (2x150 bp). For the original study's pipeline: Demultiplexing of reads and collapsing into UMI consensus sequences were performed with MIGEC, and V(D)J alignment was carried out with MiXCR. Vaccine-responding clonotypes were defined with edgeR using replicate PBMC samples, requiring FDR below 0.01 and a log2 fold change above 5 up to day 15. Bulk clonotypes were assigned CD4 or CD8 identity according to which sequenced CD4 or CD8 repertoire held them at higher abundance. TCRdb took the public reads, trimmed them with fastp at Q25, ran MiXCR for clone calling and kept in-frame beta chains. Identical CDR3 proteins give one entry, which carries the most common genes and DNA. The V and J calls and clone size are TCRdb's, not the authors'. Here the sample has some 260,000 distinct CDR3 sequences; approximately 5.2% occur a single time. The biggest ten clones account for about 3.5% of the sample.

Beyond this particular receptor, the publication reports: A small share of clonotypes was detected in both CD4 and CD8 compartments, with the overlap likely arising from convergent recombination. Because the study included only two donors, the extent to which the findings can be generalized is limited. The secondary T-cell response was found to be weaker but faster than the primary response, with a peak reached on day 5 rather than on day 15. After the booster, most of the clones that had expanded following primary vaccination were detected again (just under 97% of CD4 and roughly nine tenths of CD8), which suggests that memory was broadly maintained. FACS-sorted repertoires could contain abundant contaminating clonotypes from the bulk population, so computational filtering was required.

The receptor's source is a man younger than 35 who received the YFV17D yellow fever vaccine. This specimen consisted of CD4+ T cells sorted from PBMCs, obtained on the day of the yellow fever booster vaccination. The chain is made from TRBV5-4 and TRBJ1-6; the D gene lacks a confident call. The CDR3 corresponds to CASSLAGIMSSPLHF. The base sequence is TGTGCCAGCAGCTTGGCGGGGATAATGAGTTCACCCCTCCACTTT.